This T cell receptor beta chain was captured in a study of blood T cell repertoires in COVID-19. Study in general: From T cells, B-cell-depleted T cells, or PBMCs came the material, which was cDNA or gDNA.

Per the authors' pipeline: Counts of nucleated cells, estimated from reference gene primer amplification, were obtained. Generated by immunoSEQ multiplex PCR, the TCRdb table keeps only in-frame clones and is missing some. That table supplies the V and J calls and clone size; D and trimming were determined from the DNA. The data contain over 150,000 clones, about nine tenths of them singletons. Germline-derived CDR1 and CDR2 are GTSNPN and SVGIG (reference sequence). J was trimmed by 13 bases and V by 3 bases; bases with no gene match: 16. The CDR3 covers 15 residues. Sequences were obtained from peripheral blood. The sequence was collected from a man younger than 35 with acute or convalescent COVID-19. This chain connects TRBV30 to TRBJ2-3, with TRBD2 matching over 10 bases. CDR3 nucleotides: TGTGCCTGGAGCACTCCGATCGTAGCGGGGGGCCGAAAGTATTTT. The encoded protein is CAWSTPIVAGGRKYF.